Listed here are 5 T cell receptor beta chains from one sample, sequenced in a study of T cells in localized non-small cell lung cancer. Profiled with immunoSEQ multiplex PCR; TCRdb holds only in-frame clones, not every one. The sample has 45,000 to 60,000 clones; 75% to 90% are singletons. Source: peripheral blood, taken before any cancer treatment. Receptor source: a woman aged 35-75 years with stage I lung adenocarcinoma.

The chain has TRBV7-9 and TRBJ2-3; 12 bases agree with TRBD1. Germline V CDR1 and CDR2: SEHNR, FQNEAQ (reference sequence). V lost 5 bases, J lost 4 bases, and 7 bases stayed unmatched. The CDR3 spans 16 residues. In nucleotides, the CDR3 is TGTGCCAGCAGCCCAGGGACAGGGGGCTTGGCAGATACGCAGTATTTT. Translating gives CASSPGTGGLADTQYF.

V and J are TRBV28 and TRBJ1-2; 7 bases map to TRBD1. The CDR3 has 13 amino acids. Germline CDR1 reads MDHEN; CDR2 reads SYDVKM. V shed 6 bases and J 8 bases; nucleotides not matched to a gene: 9. The CDR3 DNA is TGTGCCAGCAGCTCGGCCCAGGGGGACGGCTACACCTTC. Protein product: CASSSAQGDGYTF.

The gene calls are TRBV15 and TRBJ2-5, with 8 positions matching TRBD1. J gave up 5 bases and V 1 base, and 3 bases lay outside the gene matches. CDR3 length equals 14 residues. Germline values: CDR1 LNHNV, CDR2 YYDKDF (reference sequence). The CDR3 sequence: CATSRGQGKETQYF. The DNA for the CDR3 is TGTGCCACCAGCAGAGGACAGGGGAAGGAGACCCAGTACTTC.

The chain joins TRBV11-2 to TRBJ1-1; 8 nucleotides agree with TRBD1. The CDR3 loop spans 15 amino acids. Germline V gives CDR1 SGHAT, CDR2 FQNNGV. J lost 1 base, V lost 5 bases, and 6 bases had no gene match. CDR3 in DNA: TGTGCCAGCAGCCCCCGACAGGGGCCGAACACTGAAGCTTTCTTT. Its protein is CASSPRQGPNTEAFF.

J is TRBJ2-2 and V is TRBV6-5; unclear D gene. Germline values: CDR1 MNHEY, CDR2 SVGAGI. Trimming stripped 5 bases from V and 6 bases from J, with 16 bases between. This CDR3 spans 15 amino acids. The CDR3 loop reads CASSQTGRLPGELFF. The CDR3 DNA reads as TGTGCCAGCAGTCAAACCGGCAGGCTGCCCGGGGAGCTGTTTTTT.